This note documents a single T cell receptor beta chain sequence. TCRdb re-called the 5' RACE reads and catalogs CDR3 proteins one per entry, DNA excluded. The repertoire shows around 260,000 distinct CDR3 sequences; the top ten hold 3.5% to 5%. CDR3 length: 12 amino acids. The germline V gene encodes CDR1 SNHLY and CDR2 FYNNEI. The sample comes from a study of T cells expressing NK-cell markers. Study-level information: HCMV serostatus: seven of eight sequenced donors positive, one negative.

Material for sequencing was blood T cells: a sorted CD56 or NKG2C T cell subset, CD4+ or CD8+ T cells, or bulk PBMC T cells (not recorded which). V gene TRBV2 combines with J gene TRBJ2-7. This sequence was found in a woman between 18 and 70 years old in good health. The chain's CDR3 is CAGKGDSYEQYF.